The 32 T cell receptor beta chains listed next were all sequenced from one sample in a study of metastatic and nonmetastatic thyroid tumors. Via MiXCR, TCRdb re-called the PCR reads. This table holds tens of thousands of clones, over 15% found once. Thyroid surgery had not been preceded by any treatment in any patient. The material sequenced was blood. The receptors stem from a male donor with papillary thyroid cancer or a benign thyroid nodule (not recorded which). Some clones in this sample may be carry-over from other donors' samples.

In this sample, this clone turned up many times. The CDR3 DNA reads TGTGCCAGCAGATCCGGGACTTTCGTTTACAATGAGCAGTTCTTC. Protein sequence: CASRSGTFVYNEQFF. The rearrangement links TRBV2 to TRBJ2-1; D is possibly TRBD2 (6 bases). The CDR3 is 15 amino acids. V gave up 6 bases and J gave up 4 bases, with 16 bases separating them. CDR1 and CDR2 (germline): SNHLY, FYNNEI.

Ten or more counts support this clone. The chain is built from TRBV7-3 and TRBJ2-1; unclear D gene. The CDR3 is made up of 15 amino acids. The V and J ends lost 4 bases and 9 bases respectively, with 19 bases between them. Germline V lookup: CDR1 SGHTA, CDR2 FQGTGA. The CDR3 DNA follows: TGTGCCAGCAGCTCCGAGCCCGGGCCCGACGGTGAGCAGTTCTTC. Amino acid sequence: CASSSEPGPDGEQFF.

This clone was detected a few times. The V and J genes are TRBV6-1 and TRBJ1-3; possibly TRBD1 for D (6 bases). There are 15 residues in the CDR3. Germline lookup yields CDR1 MNHNS and CDR2 SASEGT. Trimming cost V 6 bases and J 0 bases, with 12 bases left between them. CDR3 sequence (DNA): TGTGCCAGCAGCCGGGACATGAGCTCTGGAAACACCATATATTTT. It is translated as CASSRDMSSGNTIYF.

Ten or more counts support this clone. This may be a read error: a much more frequent sequence differs by one nucleotide. The conserved final phenylalanine or tryptophan is absent from the CDR3, which likely points to a read error. V is TRBV18 and J is TRBJ2-7; D may be TRBD1 or TRBD2 (5 bases each). V lost 4 bases to trimming and J lost 0 bases, with 13 bases between them. The CDR3 is 15 residues long. Germline lookup yields CDR1 KGHSH and CDR2 LQKENI. CDR3 residues: CASSHRDGNSYEQYL. The CDR3 nucleotides read TGTGCCAGCTCACATCGGGACGGCAACTCCTACGAGCAGTACCTC.

This clone was counted at least ten times. V is TRBV25-1 and J is TRBJ2-3; TRBD2 is a possible D gene (5 bases). Germline values: CDR1 MGHDK, CDR2 SYGVNS. This CDR3 region has 13 residues. V lost 3 bases and J lost 5, with 9 bases in between. The chain's CDR3 is CASSEFGEDTQYF. As DNA, the CDR3 is TGTGCCAGCAGTGAGTTCGGGGAAGATACGCAGTATTTT.

This clone was seen repeatedly, ten times or more. Here the CDR3 reads CSVEELYSSNTEAFF. The CDR3 bases are TGCAGCGTTGAGGAACTTTATTCTTCGAACACTGAAGCTTTCTTT. This chain connects TRBV29-1 to TRBJ1-1; no clear D. Looked up from germline, CDR1 is SQVTM and CDR2 is ANQGSEA. CDR3 size: 15 residues. The V gene lost 3 bases and the J gene lost 1 base, with 15 bases spanning the gap.

The J gene is TRBJ2-1, the V gene TRBV20-1; no reliable D call. This CDR3 comprises 10 residues. V shed 6 bases and J shed 6 bases, with 6 bases lying between them. CDR1 is DFQATT and CDR2 is SNEGSKA in the germline V gene (reference sequence). CDR3 DNA: TGCAGTGCCCTTTTCAATGAGCAGTTCTTC. Amino acid sequence: CSALFNEQFF.

This clone was recorded many times. This chain links TRBV3-1 with TRBJ2-5; D is unresolved. Germline V gene data show CDR1 as LGHDT and CDR2 as YNNKEL (reference sequence). Trimming cost V 1 base and J 4 bases, with 7 bases left between them. The CDR3 has 13 residues. CDR3: CASSQVRRETQYF. CDR3 nucleotides: TGTGCCAGCAGCCAAGTGCGCCGAGAGACCCAGTACTTC.

Concerning this clone itself: A read error may produce the germline difference seen at one junction end. The rearrangement joins TRBV6-1 to TRBJ1-2, with TRBD1 as a possible D gene (6 bases). The CDR3 is made up of 12 amino acids. Looked up from germline, CDR1 is MNHNS and CDR2 is SASEGT. In nucleotides, the CDR3 is TGTACCAGCTGGAAGAGCGGGAGGGACAACACCTTC. Its protein is CTSWKSGRDNTF.

As regards this clone: With a much larger clone just one base away, this may be a read error. Other DNA sequences in the sample encode the same CDR3. The chain uses TRBV3-1 and TRBJ2-3, with TRBD2 identical over 9 bases. The length of the CDR3 is 19 residues. J was trimmed by 1 base and V by 3 bases; bases with no gene match: 14. CDR1 LGHDT and CDR2 YNNKEL come from the germline V gene (reference sequence). CDR3 residues: CASSQFPGTSNPRTDTQYF. In DNA form, the CDR3 reads TGTGCCAGCAGCCAGTTTCCCGGGACTAGCAATCCACGCACAGATACGCAGTATTTT.

This clone was detected ten times or more. The J gene is TRBJ2-7, the V gene TRBV7-8; 9 nucleotides agree with TRBD1. After removal of 6 bases from V and 6 bases from J, the junction contained 12 bases not matched to a gene. Germline assignment: CDR1 SGHVS and CDR2 FQNEAQ. The CDR3 has 15 amino acids. The CDR3 region is CASSTTGTGWGEQYF. The CDR3 DNA sequence: TGTGCCAGCAGTACAACCGGGACAGGGTGGGGCGAGCAGTACTTC.

This clone was seen at least ten times. This chain links TRBV5-1 with TRBJ1-2; D gene ambiguous. CDR3 length: 13 residues. Trimming removed 0 bases at V and 1 base at J, with 4 bases between. In germline, CDR1 is SGHRS, CDR2 YFSETQ. CDR3 protein: CASSLEVNYGYTF. In DNA, the CDR3 is TGCGCCAGCAGCTTGGAAGTTAACTATGGCTACACCTTC.

J is TRBJ2-7 and V is TRBV20-1, with 8 nucleotides matching TRBD2. This CDR3 is built from 14 residues. J lost 2 bases, V lost 6 bases, and 9 bases had no gene match. Germline assignment: CDR1 DFQATT and CDR2 SNEGSKA (reference sequence). DNA for the CDR3: TGCAGTGCAACCCCCGGGAGGGCCCCCTACGAGCAGTACTTC. It encodes CSATPGRAPYEQYF.

This clone was picked up many times. The junction shows a germline mismatch at one end, possibly a read error. The chain joins TRBV20-1 to TRBJ2-7; D not certain. CDR1 is DFQATT and CDR2 is SNEGSKA in the germline V gene (reference sequence). The CDR3 spans 12 residues. The DNA of the CDR3 is TGCAGTGCTCGAGACCAGACCTACGAGCAGTACTTC. Its translation is CSARDQTYEQYF.

This clone was found many times. The chain links TRBV28 to TRBJ2-7; the D is unclear. The V gene lost 3 bases and the J gene lost 2 bases, with 5 bases spanning the gap. The CDR3 is 12 amino acids. The V gene's germline CDR1 is MDHEN and CDR2 SYDVKM. The CDR3 region is CASSFGAYEQYF. In nucleotides, the CDR3 is TGTGCCAGCAGTTTTGGGGCCTACGAGCAGTACTTC.

Remarks on this clone: A much larger clone lies one base from this, so it may be a read error. Additional DNA sequences in this sample encode the identical CDR3. This chain joins TRBV29-1 and TRBJ1-3; no reliable D call. Looked up from germline, CDR1 is SQVTM and CDR2 is ANQGSEA. The CDR3 loop spans 13 amino acids. The V end was cut by 6 bases, the J end by 1 base, with 10 bases between. Here the CDR3 reads CSVGLASGNTIYF. CDR3 nucleotide sequence: TGCAGCGTGGGCTTGGCATCTGGAAACACCATATATTTT.

This clone was observed at least ten times. The CDR3 loop reads CASSRRQGSDTQYF. For the CDR3, the DNA is TGTGCCAGCAGCCGACGACAGGGCTCAGATACGCAGTATTTT. This chain uses TRBV7-2 with TRBJ2-3, with 7 positions matching TRBD1. Germline V gives CDR1 SGHTA, CDR2 FQGNSA. CDR3 length: 14 amino acids. With V trimmed by 5 bases and J by 4 bases, 6 bases remained unmatched.

This clone was counted at least ten times. This chain links TRBV4-1 with TRBJ2-5; D call uncertain. V shed 0 bases and J shed 2 bases, with 10 bases lying between them. The CDR3 sequence is 15 residues long. CDR1 and CDR2 from the germline V gene are MGHRA and YSYEKL. CDR3 in amino acids: CASSQDLAAQETQYF. For the CDR3, the DNA is TGCGCCAGCAGCCAAGATCTCGCGGCTCAAGAGACCCAGTACTTC.

This clone has at least ten counts. This sequence joins TRBV7-8 and TRBJ1-5, with D unresolved. Germline-derived CDR1 and CDR2 are SGHVS and FQNEAQ. The V and J ends lost 5 bases and 6 bases respectively, with 11 bases between them. The CDR3 is 13 residues long. CDR3 region: CASSTNAGQPQHF. The CDR3, as DNA: TGTGCCAGCAGCACTAATGCAGGTCAGCCCCAGCATTTT.

The table lists this clone with a few counts. V is TRBV6-1 and J is TRBJ2-1; 7 bases agree with TRBD2. The CDR3 has 15 residues. Germline trimming cut 1 base from V and 6 bases from J; bases unmatched to any gene: 6. CDR1 and CDR2 from the germline V gene are MNHNS and SASEGT. Here the CDR3 reads CASSEGASGSNEQFF. In nucleotides, the CDR3 is TGTGCCAGCAGTGAAGGGGCTAGCGGAAGCAATGAGCAGTTCTTC.

This clone was picked up one time. The rearrangement joins TRBV20-1 to TRBJ1-6; 8 nucleotides agree with TRBD1. With 3 bases clipped from V and 9 bases from J, the junction kept 4 bases outside the gene matches. CDR3 length: 13 amino acids. Germline V gives CDR1 DFQATT, CDR2 SNEGSKA (reference sequence). CDR3 amino acids: CSARDRESSPLHF. The DNA for the CDR3 is TGCAGTGCTAGGGACAGGGAAAGTTCACCCCTCCACTTT.

This chain links TRBV4-1 with TRBJ1-5, with 9 positions matching TRBD1. CDR1 and CDR2 from the germline V gene are MGHRA and YSYEKL. The CDR3 sequence is 16 residues long. The V segment lost 4 bases and the J segment 3 bases; nucleotides outside the gene matches: 7. CDR3 residues: CASSLTTGGFNQPQHF. CDR3 in DNA: TGCGCCAGCAGCCTAACAACAGGGGGCTTCAATCAGCCCCAGCATTTT.

This clone has a count of ten or more. The chain is built from TRBV30 and TRBJ2-1, with D unclear. Germline-derived CDR1 and CDR2 are GTSNPN and SVGIG (reference sequence). This CDR3 spans 13 amino acids. The V end lost 7 bases, the J end lost 4 bases, and 14 bases lay between the germline ends. The CDR3 loop reads CASGRTAYNEQFF. CDR3 coding DNA: TGTGCCTCCGGACGGACCGCTTACAATGAGCAGTTCTTC.

This clone appeared many times. The chain couples TRBV3-1 to TRBJ2-7, with D hard to call. CDR3 size: 13 residues. Germline V CDR1 and CDR2: LGHDT, YNNKEL (reference sequence). The V end lost 4 bases, the J end lost 5 bases, and 12 bases lay between the germline ends. The CDR3 region is CASSPAIDDEQYF. The CDR3 DNA follows: TGTGCCAGCAGCCCTGCCATCGACGACGAGCAGTACTTC.

This clone was seen repeatedly, ten times or more. The chain combines TRBV2 with TRBJ2-7, with a possible D match to TRBD2 (6 bases). The germline CDR1 and CDR2 sequences are SNHLY and FYNNEI. This CDR3 is built from 14 residues. With 1 base removed from V and 2 bases from J, the gap between germline ends came to 9 bases. Here the CDR3 reads CASSEGREAYEQYF. The CDR3 bases are TGTGCCAGCAGTGAAGGCAGGGAGGCCTACGAGCAGTACTTC.

The chain carries TRBV5-1 and TRBJ1-3; TRBD1 aligns across 7 bases. V lost 4 bases and J lost 4; bases outside the gene matches: 8. Germline V gene sequence: CDR1 SGHRS, CDR2 YFSETQ. There are 15 residues in the CDR3. The CDR3 nucleotides read TGCGCCAGCAGCCCGGAGACAGGGACCGGAAACACCATATATTTT. This gives the protein CASSPETGTGNTIYF.

The table lists this clone with many counts. V and J are TRBV19 and TRBJ1-2; D ambiguous. The CDR3 has 13 residues. The V gene lost 3 bases and the J gene lost 7 bases, with 12 bases spanning the gap. Germline loops: CDR1 LNHDA, CDR2 SQIVND (reference sequence). Written as DNA, the CDR3 is TGTGCCAGTAGTATCCGGGTCTCAGGTGGCTACACCTTC. It codes for CASSIRVSGGYTF.

V usage is TRBV28 and J usage is TRBJ2-1, with 7 bases that match TRBD2. This CDR3 contains 17 residues. J was trimmed by 0 bases and V by 3 bases; bases with no gene match: 8. CDR1 is MDHEN, CDR2 SYDVKM, per germline. The CDR3 sequence is CASSFCPGGSSYNEQFF. CDR3 in DNA: TGTGCCAGCAGTTTTTGCCCCGGGGGGAGCTCCTACAATGAGCAGTTCTTC.

This clone was picked up many times. An end of the junction differs from the germline gene, which may be a read error. The V gene is TRBV19, the J gene TRBJ2-7, with 9 bases fitting TRBD2. The germline V gene encodes CDR1 LNHDA and CDR2 SQIVND (reference sequence). The CDR3 is made up of 14 amino acids. DNA for the CDR3: TGTGTCAGTAGCGGGGGACTCAGCTCCTACGAGCAGTACTTC. Encoded protein: CVSSGGLSSYEQYF.

This chain links TRBV20-1 with TRBJ2-2, with TRBD2 identical over 7 bases. CDR1 and CDR2 from the germline V gene are DFQATT and SNEGSKA (reference sequence). This CDR3 is built from 15 residues. With V trimmed by 4 bases and J by 1 base, 6 bases remained unmatched. CDR3 sequence reads: CSATRLAKNTGELFF. The CDR3 DNA reads TGCAGTGCTACCAGACTAGCAAAGAACACCGGGGAGCTGTTTTTT.

This chain joins TRBV20-1 and TRBJ1-2; D ambiguous. Between the trimmed V and J ends, which lost 5 bases and 0 bases, there was a span of 7 bases. The CDR3 is 12 residues long. Germline-derived CDR1 and CDR2 are DFQATT and SNEGSKA (reference sequence). The CDR3 coding sequence is TGCAGTGCTCTGGAGACTAACTATGGCTACACCTTC. This codes for CSALETNYGYTF.

V usage is TRBV28 and J usage is TRBJ1-5; a possible D gene is TRBD1 (6 bases). Trimming pared 6 bases from V and 7 bases from J, leaving 19 bases between. This CDR3 comprises 15 residues. From germline, CDR1 is MDHEN and CDR2 SYDVKM. The CDR3 nucleotides read TGTGCCAGCAGGTCCCAGGGGTTAAGATGGCAGCCCCAGCATTTT. Translating it yields CASRSQGLRWQPQHF.